A single sample gave rise to the 26 T cell receptor beta chains below, sequenced in a study of blood T cell repertoires in COVID-19. This table comes from immunoSEQ multiplex PCR, and its TCRdb copy is limited to in-frame clones, with some not included. This table has some 210,000 clones, about 91% appearing once. Sequencing was performed on PBMCs or T cells enriched from blood (not recorded which). All receptors come from a young man with acute COVID-19.

About this clone itself: Distinct nucleotide sequences in the sample also encode this CDR3. The rearrangement joins TRBV6-5 to TRBJ2-7, with D uncertain. Germline assignment: CDR1 MNHEY and CDR2 SVGAGI. This CDR3 region has 10 residues. V lost 8 bases and J lost 4, with 6 bases in between. The CDR3 region is CASGRYEQYF. The CDR3 coding sequence is TGTGCCAGCGGCCGATACGAGCAGTACTTC.

V and J are TRBV6-4 and TRBJ2-7, with TRBD1 identical over 8 bases. Losses at the gene ends were 4 bases for V and 6 bases for J; bases not matched to a gene: 5. The CDR3 has 13 residues. In germline, CDR1 is MRHNA, CDR2 SNTAGT. The CDR3 protein is CASSADRVSEQYF. CDR3 coding DNA: TGTGCCAGCAGTGCGGACAGGGTTAGCGAGCAGTACTTC.

The DNA for the CDR3 is TGTGCCAGCAGCCCCGGGACAGCCAGAAACGATGAAGCTTTCTTT. Translating it yields CASSPGTARNDEAFF. The chain links TRBV7-2 to TRBJ1-1, with 7 bases lining up with TRBD1. Germline CDR1 reads SGHTA; CDR2 reads FQGNSA. The CDR3 contains 15 residues. V shed 5 bases and J 7 bases; nucleotides not matched to a gene: 13.

This chain uses TRBV30 with TRBJ2-3; D is unresolved. CDR3 size: 14 residues. CDR1 is GTSNPN and CDR2 is SVGIG in the germline V gene (reference sequence). The V end lost 0 bases, the J end lost 4 bases, and 11 bases lay between the germline ends. CDR3: CAWSVATHADTQYF. The CDR3 nucleotides read TGTGCCTGGAGTGTGGCAACCCACGCAGATACGCAGTATTTT.

The chain joins TRBV7-2 to TRBJ1-3; perhaps TRBD1 as D (6 bases). V was cut by 2 bases and J by 1 base, with 6 bases left in between. The CDR3 consists of 14 residues. Germline V gene data show CDR1 as SGHTA and CDR2 as FQGNSA. The CDR3, as DNA: TGTGCCAGCAGCTTACAGGGGTCTGGAAACACCATATATTTT. Translated, it gives CASSLQGSGNTIYF.

J is TRBJ2-3 and V is TRBV5-6; tentatively, D is TRBD1 (5 bases). CDR1 SGHDT and CDR2 YYEEEE come from the germline V gene. Trimming shortened V by 3 bases and J by 1 base, and 12 bases separated the two germline ends. The length of the CDR3 is 15 residues. In nucleotides, the CDR3 is TGTGCCAGCAGCTGGGAAGACAGTCGCACAGATACGCAGTATTTT. It specifies CASSWEDSRTDTQYF.

This rearrangement joins TRBV4-1 to TRBJ2-7, with 7 bases identical to TRBD2. In germline, CDR1 is MGHRA, CDR2 YSYEKL. V shed 8 bases and J 6 bases; nucleotides not matched to a gene: 10. The CDR3 extends over 13 amino acids. This CDR3 is CASAEREGLEQYF. CDR3 nucleotide sequence: TGCGCCAGCGCTGAGCGGGAAGGTCTCGAGCAGTACTTC.

This chain uses TRBV29-1 with TRBJ2-2, with D maybe TRBD2 (6 bases). V dropped 3 bases and J dropped 4 bases, with 9 bases sitting between them. The CDR3 sequence is 13 residues long. Germline CDR1 SQVTM, CDR2 ANQGSEA. DNA for the CDR3: TGCAGCGTTGAGGGGGGTCCCACCGGGGAGCTGTTTTTT. It encodes CSVEGGPTGELFF.

This clone was observed a single time. The rearrangement links TRBV7-8 to TRBJ1-2; 8 nucleotides line up with TRBD1. Germline assignment: CDR1 SGHVS and CDR2 FQNEAQ. The CDR3 is 15 residues long. V was clipped by 4 bases and J by 8 bases; unmatched bases: 12. CDR3 in amino acids: CASSSFTGGAQGYTF. The CDR3 region has the DNA TGTGCCAGCAGCTCCTTTACAGGGGGAGCTCAAGGCTACACCTTC.

J is TRBJ1-1 and V is TRBV19, with 9 bases fitting TRBD1. The V gene end was trimmed by 6 bases and the J gene end by 5 bases; junction bases not matched to a gene: 7. Germline lookup yields CDR1 LNHDA and CDR2 SQIVND (reference sequence). This CDR3 has 14 amino acids. In nucleotides, the CDR3 is TGTGCCAGTAGGACAGGGGGAACGGGGACTGAAGCTTTCTTT. This sequence encodes CASRTGGTGTEAFF.

In this sample, this clone turned up a few times. The chain links TRBV6-5 to TRBJ2-3, with D possibly TRBD2 on 6 matching bases. This CDR3 has 14 residues. The germline CDR1 and CDR2 sequences are MNHEY and SVGAGI. V was trimmed by 10 bases and J by 3 bases, leaving 17 bases between them. The CDR3 sequence: CANSEGRETDTQYF. The CDR3 DNA follows: TGTGCCAACTCAGAGGGGCGGGAAACAGATACGCAGTATTTT.

V usage is TRBV28 and J usage is TRBJ2-7, with D tentatively TRBD2 (5 bases). The CDR3 has 15 residues. Germline values: CDR1 MDHEN, CDR2 SYDVKM. Trimming shortened V by 7 bases and J by 3 bases, and 19 bases separated the two germline ends. The CDR3 protein is CASTPAGGRYYEQYF. CDR3 bases: TGTGCCAGCACTCCTGCGGGTGGCAGATACTACGAGCAGTACTTC.

The chain links TRBV30 to TRBJ1-1; 9 bases match TRBD1. The CDR3 has 14 amino acids. V lost 2 bases and J lost 5; bases outside the gene matches: 6. Germline loops: CDR1 GTSNPN, CDR2 SVGIG (reference sequence). This CDR3 reads CAWSQGTGWTEAFF. The CDR3 nucleotides are TGTGCCTGGAGTCAAGGGACAGGGTGGACTGAAGCTTTCTTT.

The rearrangement links TRBV28 to TRBJ1-6; a weak D match, TRBD1 (5 bases). The CDR3 spans 17 residues. Germline V gene lookup returns CDR1 MDHEN and CDR2 SYDVKM. The V end was cut by 0 bases, the J end by 14 bases, with 23 bases between. The CDR3 sequence: CASSLWKSGGSTAALHF. CDR3 DNA sequence: TGTGCCAGCAGTTTATGGAAGAGTGGGGGGTCAACGGCCGCCCTCCACTTT.

This clone is a singleton in its sample. This chain joins TRBV7-2 and TRBJ1-1; D unresolved. Germline-derived CDR1 and CDR2 are SGHTA and FQGNSA. The CDR3 runs 14 residues. Trimming stripped 2 bases from V and 0 bases from J, with 7 bases between. CDR3 region: CASSLLGVNTEAFF. CDR3 DNA sequence: TGTGCCAGCAGCTTATTGGGAGTGAACACTGAAGCTTTCTTT. Looking up the rest from reference TRBV7-2 and TRBJ1-1 gives the full variable domain: GAGVSQSPSNKVTEKGKDVELRCDPISGHTALYWYRQSLGQGLEFLIYFQGNSAPDKSGLPSDRFSAERTGGSVSTLTIQRTQQEDSAVYLCASSLLGVNTEAFFGQGTRLTVV.

The gene calls are TRBV4-2 and TRBJ1-1; D is perhaps TRBD1 (5 bases). The CDR3 is 15 residues long. The germline V and J ends were trimmed by 4 bases and 1 base, with 13 bases remaining between them. Germline-derived CDR1 and CDR2 are LGHNA and YNFKEQ. DNA of the CDR3: TGTGCCAGCAGCCTCCTCGACAGACCGAACACTGAAGCTTTCTTT. Amino acid sequence: CASSLLDRPNTEAFF.

V and J are TRBV10-3 and TRBJ1-1; 9 bases are a match to TRBD1. Germline CDR1 reads ENHRY; CDR2 reads SYGVKD. The CDR3 spans 13 residues. J lost 6 bases, V lost 7 bases, and 6 bases had no gene match. CDR3 in DNA: TGTGCCATCACCCGGGACAGGGTGGCTGAAGCTTTCTTT. Translation: CAITRDRVAEAFF.

V usage is TRBV6-5 and J usage is TRBJ2-7, with 9 bases fitting TRBD1. This CDR3 has 11 amino acids. CDR1 and CDR2 (germline): MNHEY, SVGAGI. Trimming took 10 bases from V and 6 from J; bases not matched to a gene: 4. In DNA form, the CDR3 reads TGTGCCACCAGGACAGGGGTCGAGCAGTACTTC. The encoded protein is CATRTGVEQYF.

The table lists this clone with a count of one. J is TRBJ2-1 and V is TRBV27, with 7 bases aligning to TRBD2. Germline V gene lookup returns CDR1 MNHEY and CDR2 SMNVEV (reference sequence). The CDR3 is 14 residues long. The ends lost 2 bases at V and 7 bases at J; junction bases unmatched: 5. The CDR3 nucleotides read TGTGCCAGCAGTTTACCCGGACTAGGGAATGAGCAGTTCTTC. Amino acid sequence: CASSLPGLGNEQFF.

This clone was observed a handful of times. The V call is TRBV25-1, the J call TRBJ1-5; D gene uncertain. Per the germline V gene, CDR1 is MGHDK and CDR2 is SYGVNS. The CDR3 has 18 amino acids. The ends were cut back, 1 base at V and 0 bases at J, with 16 bases in the middle. CDR3 DNA sequence: TGTGCCAGCAGTGAATCCGCCTTTGGGCTAACTAGCAATCAGCCCCAGCATTTT. This sequence encodes CASSESAFGLTSNQPQHF.

The chain links TRBV4-1 to TRBJ1-4; possible D gene TRBD1, 5 bases. With 1 base removed from V and 12 bases from J, the gap between germline ends came to 12 bases. Germline V gives CDR1 MGHRA, CDR2 YSYEKL. The CDR3 is made up of 13 amino acids. The CDR3 coding sequence is TGCGCCAGCAGCCAAGGGCAGGGCGGGGAACTGTTTTTT. Amino acid sequence: CASSQGQGGELFF.

About this clone: The identical CDR3 is also encoded by other nucleotide sequences in the sample. This chain uses TRBV30 with TRBJ1-1, with no clear D. The CDR3 extends over 13 amino acids. Trimming removed 2 bases at V and 1 base at J, with 8 bases between. The germline V gene encodes CDR1 GTSNPN and CDR2 SVGIG (reference sequence). CDR3 nucleotide sequence: TGTGCCTGGAGTAACCGTAGGAACACTGAAGCTTTCTTT. This translates into CAWSNRRNTEAFF.

DNA for the CDR3: TGTGCCAGCAGTAGGGTACTAGACCGCACAGATACGCAGTATTTT. Protein: CASSRVLDRTDTQYF. The V call is TRBV6-5, the J call TRBJ2-3; possibly TRBD2 for D (5 bases). Germline V CDR1 and CDR2: MNHEY, SVGAGI. V was shortened by 5 bases and J by 1 base, with 13 bases between the two germline ends. The length of the CDR3 is 15 residues.

This rearrangement joins TRBV3-1 (or the pseudogene TRBV3-2) to TRBJ2-3, with TRBD1 matching over 9 bases. The CDR3 extends over 15 amino acids. Trimming took 1 base from V and 5 from J; bases not matched to a gene: 4. Germline V gives CDR1 LGHDT, CDR2 YNNKEL (reference sequence). This CDR3 is CASSQADRGKDTQYF. DNA of the CDR3: TGTGCCAGCAGCCAAGCCGACAGGGGGAAAGATACGCAGTATTTT.

CDR3 loop: CASSQELAGGDNEQFF. CDR3 bases: TGTGCCAGCAGCCAAGAGCTGGCCGGAGGGGACAATGAGCAGTTCTTC. V is TRBV4-2 and J is TRBJ2-1; possibly TRBD2 for D (6 bases). Germline V gene data show CDR1 as LGHNA and CDR2 as YNFKEQ. CDR3 length equals 16 residues. Trimming shortened V by 0 bases and J by 5 bases, and 14 bases separated the two germline ends.

This clone has a single count. The chain has TRBV3-1 (or the pseudogene TRBV3-2) and TRBJ2-1; TRBD1 aligns across 12 bases. The germline V gene has CDR1 LGHDT and CDR2 YNNKEL (reference sequence). The CDR3 runs to 16 residues. Trimming cost V 0 bases and J 8 bases; bases outside gene matches: 5. CDR3 sequence (DNA): TGTGCCAGCAGCCAAGATCCGGGACAGGGGGCGGATGAGCAGTTCTTC. Residues: CASSQDPGQGADEQFF.